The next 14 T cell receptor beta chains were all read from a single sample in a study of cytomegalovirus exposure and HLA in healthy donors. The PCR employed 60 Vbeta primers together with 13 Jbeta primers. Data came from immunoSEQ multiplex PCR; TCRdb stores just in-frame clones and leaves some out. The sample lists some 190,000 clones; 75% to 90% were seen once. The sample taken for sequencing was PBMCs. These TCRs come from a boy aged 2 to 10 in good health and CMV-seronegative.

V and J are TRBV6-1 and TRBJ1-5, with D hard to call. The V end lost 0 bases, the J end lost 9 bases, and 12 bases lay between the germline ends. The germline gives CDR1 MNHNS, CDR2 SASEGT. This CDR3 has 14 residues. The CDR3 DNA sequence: TGTGCCAGCAGTGAAGCAACGGCGGGTGTGCCCCAGCATTTT. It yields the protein CASSEATAGVPQHF.

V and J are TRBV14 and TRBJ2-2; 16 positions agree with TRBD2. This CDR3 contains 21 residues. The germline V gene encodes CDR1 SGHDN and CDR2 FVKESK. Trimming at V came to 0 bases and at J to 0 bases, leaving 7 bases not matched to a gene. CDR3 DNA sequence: TGTGCCAGCAGCCAAGATGGGACTAGCGGGGGGGCTGGCGCGAACACCGGGGAGCTGTTTTTT. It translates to CASSQDGTSGGAGANTGELFF.

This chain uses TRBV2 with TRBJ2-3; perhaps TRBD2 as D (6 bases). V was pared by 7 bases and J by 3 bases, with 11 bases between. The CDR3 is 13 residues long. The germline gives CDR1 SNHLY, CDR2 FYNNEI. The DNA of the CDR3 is TGTGCCAGCAAGGGTAGCGGTACAGATACGCAGTATTTT. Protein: CASKGSGTDTQYF.

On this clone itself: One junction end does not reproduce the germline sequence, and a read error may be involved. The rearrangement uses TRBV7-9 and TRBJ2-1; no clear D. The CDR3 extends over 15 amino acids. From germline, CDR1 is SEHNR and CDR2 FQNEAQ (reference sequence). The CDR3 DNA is TGTTCCAGCAGCTTAGCTCTTAGCTCCTACAATGAGCAGTTCTTC. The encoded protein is CSSSLALSSYNEQFF.

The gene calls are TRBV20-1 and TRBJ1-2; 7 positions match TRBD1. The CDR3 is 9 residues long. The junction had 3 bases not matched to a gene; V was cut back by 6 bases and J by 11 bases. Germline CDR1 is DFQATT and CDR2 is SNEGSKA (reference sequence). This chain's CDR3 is CSARQGYTF. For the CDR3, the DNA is TGCAGTGCACGACAGGGATACACCTTC.

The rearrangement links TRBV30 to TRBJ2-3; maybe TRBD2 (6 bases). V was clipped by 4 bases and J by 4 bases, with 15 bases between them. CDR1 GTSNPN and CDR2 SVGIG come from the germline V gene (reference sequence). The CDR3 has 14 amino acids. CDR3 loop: CAWMAGQIPDTQYF. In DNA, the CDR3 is TGTGCCTGGATGGCGGGGCAAATCCCAGATACGCAGTATTTT.

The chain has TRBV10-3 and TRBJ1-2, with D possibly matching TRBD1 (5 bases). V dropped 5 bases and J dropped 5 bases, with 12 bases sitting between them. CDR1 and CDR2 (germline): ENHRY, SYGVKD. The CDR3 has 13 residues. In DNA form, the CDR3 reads TGTGCCATCAGTCCCAGGGTAGGATATGGCTACACCTTC. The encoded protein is CAISPRVGYGYTF.

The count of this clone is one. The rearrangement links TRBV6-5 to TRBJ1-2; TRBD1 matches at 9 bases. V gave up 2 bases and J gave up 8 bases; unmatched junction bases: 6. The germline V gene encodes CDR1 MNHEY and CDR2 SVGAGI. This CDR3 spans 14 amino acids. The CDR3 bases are TGTGCCAGCAGTTACGGGACAGGGATCAACGGCTACACCTTC. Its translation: CASSYGTGINGYTF.

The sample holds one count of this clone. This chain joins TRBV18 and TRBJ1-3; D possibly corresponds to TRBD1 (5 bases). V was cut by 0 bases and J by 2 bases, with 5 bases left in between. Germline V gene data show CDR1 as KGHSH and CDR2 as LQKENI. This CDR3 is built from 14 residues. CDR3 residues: CASSPPTAGNTIYF. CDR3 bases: TGTGCCAGCTCACCACCGACAGCTGGAAACACCATATATTTT.

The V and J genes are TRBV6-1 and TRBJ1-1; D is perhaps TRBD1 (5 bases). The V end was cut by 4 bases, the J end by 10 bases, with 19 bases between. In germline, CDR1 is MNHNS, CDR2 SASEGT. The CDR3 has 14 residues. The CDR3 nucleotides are TGTGCCAGCAGTGCTGGGACTCCCCTAGGGGCAGCTTTCTTT. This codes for CASSAGTPLGAAFF.

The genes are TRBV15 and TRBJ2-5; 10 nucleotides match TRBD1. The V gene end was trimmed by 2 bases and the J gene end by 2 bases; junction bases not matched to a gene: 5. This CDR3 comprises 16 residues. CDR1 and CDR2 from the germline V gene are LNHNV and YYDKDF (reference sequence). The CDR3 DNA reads TGTGCCACCAGCAGACAAGGGACAGGGGTACAAGAGACCCAGTACTTC. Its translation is CATSRQGTGVQETQYF. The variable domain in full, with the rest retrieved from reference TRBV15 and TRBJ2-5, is DAMVIQNPRYQVTQFGKPVTLSCSQTLNHNVMYWYQQKSSQAPKLLFHYYDKDFNNEADTPDNFQSRRPNTSFCFLDIRSPGLGDTAMYLCATSRQGTGVQETQYFGPGTRLLVL.

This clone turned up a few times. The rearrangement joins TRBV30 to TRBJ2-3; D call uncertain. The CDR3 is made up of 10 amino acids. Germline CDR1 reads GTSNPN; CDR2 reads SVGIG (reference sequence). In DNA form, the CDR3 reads TGTGCTTTTCTAGAGGATACGCAGTATTTT. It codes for CAFLEDTQYF.

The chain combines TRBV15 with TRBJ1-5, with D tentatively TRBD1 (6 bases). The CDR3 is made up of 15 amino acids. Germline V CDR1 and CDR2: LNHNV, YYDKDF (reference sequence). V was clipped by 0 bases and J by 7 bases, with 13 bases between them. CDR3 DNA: TGTGCCACCAGCAGAGATATATCGGGGGGCCAGCCCCAGCATTTT. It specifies CATSRDISGGQPQHF. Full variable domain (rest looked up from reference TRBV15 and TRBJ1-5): DAMVIQNPRYQVTQFGKPVTLSCSQTLNHNVMYWYQQKSSQAPKLLFHYYDKDFNNEADTPDNFQSRRPNTSFCFLDIRSPGLGDTAMYLCATSRDISGGQPQHFGDGTRLSIL.

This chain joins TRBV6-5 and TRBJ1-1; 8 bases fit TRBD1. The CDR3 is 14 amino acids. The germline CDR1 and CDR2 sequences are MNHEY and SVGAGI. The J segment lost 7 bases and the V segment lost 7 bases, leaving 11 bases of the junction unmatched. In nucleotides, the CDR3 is TGTGCCAGCAAAGGAGGGACAGGCCCGTATGAAGCTTTCTTT. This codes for CASKGGTGPYEAFF.